What follows are 22 T cell receptor beta chains derived from one specimen sequenced in a study of OX40 agonist ivuxolimab in advanced cancers. The library was prepared using the immunoSEQ multiplex PCR assay. TCRdb carries this immuneACCESS record with in-frame sequences only. Its versions omit some clonotypes, under half of them owing to an unresolved V gene in the studies checked, with the rest unexplained. The sample yields about 63,000 clones; approximately 90% were counted once. The biggest ten clones account for 11% of the sample. The sequenced sample was CD4+ or CD8+ T cells sorted from blood, obtained in a trial of the OX40 agonist ivuxolimab. These receptors all come from an adult with an advanced solid tumor such as melanoma, head and neck, liver or kidney cancer.

This clone came up a few times. The chain recombines TRBV5-1 with TRBJ1-1; unclear D gene. The CDR3 is 14 residues long. Germline V lookup: CDR1 SGHRS, CDR2 YFSETQ. V was clipped by 5 bases and J by 0 bases, with 11 bases between them. CDR3 coding DNA: TGCGCCAGCAGGACGGATGACATGAACACTGAAGCTTTCTTT. Amino acids: CASRTDDMNTEAFF.

The chain links TRBV19 to TRBJ1-5; maybe TRBD1 (5 bases). Germline V gives CDR1 LNHDA, CDR2 SQIVND (reference sequence). The CDR3 covers 14 residues. V was pared by 3 bases and J by 6 bases, with 12 bases between. The CDR3 DNA sequence: TGTGCCAGTAGTATCGGGGGGAAGGGTCAGCCCCAGCATTTT. This sequence encodes CASSIGGKGQPQHF. Together with reference TRBV19 and TRBJ1-5, the CDR3 gives the full variable domain: DGGITQSPKYLFRKEGQNVTLSCEQNLNHDAMYWYRQDPGQGLRLIYYSQIVNDFQKGDIAEGYSVSREKKESFPLTVTSAQKNPTAFYLCASSIGGKGQPQHFGDGTRLSIL.

This sequence joins TRBV21-1 and TRBJ1-2; the D call TRBD1 from the table was never checked on the DNA. TRBV21-1 is a known pseudogene. CDR3 length: 13 amino acids. The CDR3 sequence is CASSKQGNYGYTF. CDR3 DNA sequence: TGTGCCAGCAGCAAGCAGGGGAACTATGGCTACACCTTC.

The CDR3 loop reads CASSMRLGQGDEQYF. The CDR3 nucleotides read TGTGCCAGTAGTATGCGGTTGGGACAGGGTGACGAGCAGTACTTC. The chain has TRBV19 and TRBJ2-7; 9 bases map to TRBD1. Germline loops: CDR1 LNHDA, CDR2 SQIVND (reference sequence). With 3 bases clipped from V and 5 bases from J, the junction kept 8 bases outside the gene matches. CDR3 length equals 15 residues. Supplemented by reference TRBV19 and TRBJ2-7, the full variable domain reads DGGITQSPKYLFRKEGQNVTLSCEQNLNHDAMYWYRQDPGQGLRLIYYSQIVNDFQKGDIAEGYSVSREKKESFPLTVTSAQKNPTAFYLCASSMRLGQGDEQYFGPGTRLTVT.

This chain joins TRBV19 and TRBJ1-5; 9 bases are a match to TRBD1. CDR3 size: 15 residues. The germline V gene encodes CDR1 LNHDA and CDR2 SQIVND (reference sequence). V trimming: 2 bases; J trimming: 7 bases; junction bases outside the gene matches: 6. CDR3 in DNA: TGTGCCAGTAGTATAAATCGACAGGGGGTCCAGCCCCAGCATTTT. This codes for CASSINRQGVQPQHF.

The gene calls are TRBV19 and TRBJ2-2; D gene unclear. The germline V gene has CDR1 LNHDA and CDR2 SQIVND (reference sequence). Trimming removed 10 bases from V and 2 bases from J, with 14 bases in between. This CDR3 spans 14 amino acids. In DNA, the CDR3 is TGTGCCACTACAAGAGCGTTTAACACCGGGGAGCTGTTTTTT. Protein: CATTRAFNTGELFF. The full variable domain, with the rest looked up from reference TRBV19 and TRBJ2-2, is DGGITQSPKYLFRKEGQNVTLSCEQNLNHDAMYWYRQDPGQGLRLIYYSQIVNDFQKGDIAEGYSVSREKKESFPLTVTSAQKNPTAFYLCATTRAFNTGELFFGEGSRLTVL.

The J gene is TRBJ1-1, the V gene TRBV7-9, with 7 bases aligning to TRBD1. With 5 bases clipped from V and 4 bases from J, the junction kept 7 bases outside the gene matches. This CDR3 comprises 14 residues. Germline CDR1 is SEHNR and CDR2 is FQNEAQ (reference sequence). The DNA for the CDR3 is TGTGCCAGCAGCCCATACAGGGGTTCCACTGAAGCTTTCTTT. This encodes CASSPYRGSTEAFF.

The chain recombines TRBV2 with TRBJ2-1; no reliable D call. The CDR3 covers 14 residues. Trimming cost V 0 bases and J 0 bases, with 3 bases left between them. Looked up from germline, CDR1 is SNHLY and CDR2 is FYNNEI. DNA of the CDR3: TGTGCCAGCAGTGAAGCCTCCTCCTACAATGAGCAGTTCTTC. It codes for CASSEASSYNEQFF.

The chain uses TRBV7-9 and TRBJ1-2; the D gene is possibly TRBD1 (5 bases). CDR1 is SEHNR and CDR2 is FQNEAQ in the germline V gene (reference sequence). This CDR3 comprises 13 residues. Trimming pared 5 bases from V and 2 bases from J, leaving 9 bases between. The CDR3 nucleotides read TGTGCCAGCAGCCTGGACACCAACTATGGCTACACCTTC. Translated: CASSLDTNYGYTF.

The J gene is TRBJ2-1, the V gene TRBV5-1; 13 bases match TRBD2. CDR1 SGHRS and CDR2 YFSETQ come from the germline V gene. Trimming removed 3 bases from V and 4 bases from J; junction bases left unmatched: 7. The CDR3 consists of 17 residues. The CDR3 sequence is CASSSHQTSGGYNEQFF. The CDR3, as DNA: TGCGCCAGCAGCTCACATCAGACTAGCGGGGGGTACAATGAGCAGTTCTTC.

The V call is TRBV11-3, the J call TRBJ2-1; 15 bases match TRBD2. With 3 bases clipped from V and 3 bases from J, the junction kept 9 bases outside the gene matches. The CDR3 runs to 19 residues. Germline CDR1 SGHNT, CDR2 YENEEA. The CDR3 bases are TGTGCCAGCAGCTTCTCTACCGGGACTAGCGGGGGGTACTACAATGAGCAGTTCTTC. Its translation: CASSFSTGTSGGYYNEQFF.

The chain carries TRBV4-2 and TRBJ2-3; 8 bases map to TRBD2. Germline assignment: CDR1 LGHNA and CDR2 YNFKEQ. The CDR3 sequence is 16 residues long. V shed 2 bases and J 3 bases; nucleotides not matched to a gene: 7. CDR3 nucleotides: TGTGCCAGCAGCCAAAACGCGGGGGGCCTTACAGATACGCAGTATTTT. Its protein is CASSQNAGGLTDTQYF.

The chain carries TRBV7-9 and TRBJ2-7, with 11 positions matching TRBD2. Trimming took 7 bases from V and 3 from J; bases not matched to a gene: 8. The V gene's germline CDR1 is SEHNR and CDR2 FQNEAQ (reference sequence). The CDR3 is made up of 15 amino acids. This CDR3 is CASNSPGTSGYEQYF. The DNA for the CDR3 is TGTGCCAGCAACAGCCCTGGGACTAGCGGCTACGAGCAGTACTTC.

The chain employs TRBV5-1 and TRBJ2-4, with D perhaps matching TRBD1 or TRBD2 (5 bases each). Germline-derived CDR1 and CDR2 are SGHRS and YFSETQ. V was trimmed by 4 bases and J by 1 base, leaving 15 bases between them. The length of the CDR3 is 16 residues. The CDR3 DNA follows: TGCGCCAGCAGCCTGGGGGTTGTACTGGCCAAAAACATTCAGTACTTC. It translates to CASSLGVVLAKNIQYF.

CDR3 nucleotide sequence: TGTGCCAGCAGCAGGGGGCAAGAGACCCAGTACTTC. Its protein product is CASSRGQETQYF. The chain employs TRBV2 and TRBJ2-5; 7 positions match TRBD1. Germline V gives CDR1 SNHLY, CDR2 FYNNEI. This CDR3 contains 12 residues. V lost 6 bases and J lost 2; bases outside the gene matches: 0.

The V gene is TRBV2, the J gene TRBJ1-1, with D possibly TRBD1 on 5 matching bases. V shed 1 base and J shed 9 bases, with 12 bases lying between them. The CDR3 runs to 13 residues. In germline, CDR1 is SNHLY, CDR2 FYNNEI. The CDR3 DNA sequence: TGTGCCAGCAGTGAAGAGATTTGGGGGAAAGCTTTCTTT. Its protein is CASSEEIWGKAFF. The whole variable domain, remainder taken from reference TRBV2 and TRBJ1-1, is EPEVTQTPSHQVTQMGQEVILRCVPISNHLYFYWYRQILGQKVEFLVSFYNNEISEKSEIFDDQFSVERPDGSNFTLKIRSTKLEDSAMYFCASSEEIWGKAFFGQGTRLTVV.

The chain links TRBV10-3 to TRBJ1-2, with D hard to call. This CDR3 region has 13 residues. From germline, CDR1 is ENHRY and CDR2 SYGVKD. V lost 2 bases, J lost 6 bases, and 10 bases lay in between. The CDR3 loop is CAISEDNANGYTF. CDR3 DNA: TGTGCCATCAGTGAGGACAATGCGAATGGCTACACCTTC.

The CDR3 DNA is TGTGCCAGCAGCTTATTCCGACCCATACTAAACAATGAGCAGTTCTTC. Translation gives CASSLFRPILNNEQFF. This chain joins TRBV7-9 and TRBJ2-1; no definite D call. The CDR3 contains 16 residues. Looked up from germline, CDR1 is SEHNR and CDR2 is FQNEAQ (reference sequence). Trimming left V 2 bases short and J 5 bases short, with 16 bases between.

The chain is built from TRBV4-1 and TRBJ1-4; D not certain. Germline CDR1 MGHRA, CDR2 YSYEKL. This CDR3 region has 16 residues. Trimming stripped 0 bases from V and 6 bases from J, with 14 bases between. CDR3 nucleotide sequence: TGCGCCAGCAGCCAAGATCATGGGATAAGGGATGAAAAACTGTTTTTT. Its translation is CASSQDHGIRDEKLFF.

This chain connects TRBV5-1 to TRBJ1-1, with D hard to call. V was clipped by 3 bases and J by 0 bases, with 12 bases between them. The CDR3 consists of 15 residues. Germline V CDR1 and CDR2: SGHRS, YFSETQ. The CDR3 DNA follows: TGCGCCAGCAGCTGGGGATGGGTCATGAACACTGAAGCTTTCTTT. Amino acids: CASSWGWVMNTEAFF.

This chain connects TRBV9 to TRBJ2-7; no definite D call. The germline V and J ends were trimmed by 0 bases and 3 bases, with 10 bases remaining between them. Germline V gene sequence: CDR1 SGDLS, CDR2 YYNGEE. This CDR3 comprises 14 residues. This chain's CDR3 is CASSVGGPNYEQYF. The CDR3 DNA is TGTGCCAGCAGCGTAGGAGGACCAAACTACGAGCAGTACTTC. Together with reference TRBV9 and TRBJ2-7, the CDR3 gives the full variable domain: DSGVTQTPKHLITATGQRVTLRCSPRSGDLSVYWYQQSLDQGLQFLIQYYNGEERAKGNILERFSAQQFPDLHSELNLSSLELGDSALYFCASSVGGPNYEQYFGPGTRLTVT.

The chain links TRBV5-6 to TRBJ2-7, with a possible D match to TRBD2 (6 bases). The length of the CDR3 is 13 residues. V lost 0 bases and J lost 4, with 8 bases in between. Germline V CDR1 and CDR2: SGHDT, YYEEEE. The CDR3 bases are TGTGCCAGCAGCTTGGAACGGGAGTACGAGCAGTACTTC. It yields the protein CASSLEREYEQYF.